The clone carrying this T cell receptor (beta chain) was counted once. The antigen is not known. The sample originates from a study of CD8+CD57+ T cells in acquired aplastic anemia. Study results and limitations: The study identified 25 to 30 CD8+ CDR3 sequences shared by patients and controls. Patients and healthy controls showed no significant CD8+ Simpson's diversity difference.

Germline loops: CDR1 MGHDK, CDR2 SYGVNS. With 6 bases clipped from V and 7 bases from J, the junction kept 7 bases outside the gene matches. The CDR3 covers 15 residues. An expansion of CD8+CD57+ cells by flow cytometry had been shown in patients chosen for sequencing. Profiling of TCR beta VDJ combinations and CDR3 sequences used genomic DNA as template. TCRdb redid the calling of the reads with MiXCR, one entry per CDR3 protein. The sample records under 200,000 distinct CDR3 sequences, about half being singletons. This TCR derives from a human donor with aplastic anemia. J is TRBJ2-1 and V is TRBV25-1; 12 bases are a match to TRBD2. Material: sorted CD4+, CD8+, or CD8+CD57+ T cells (not recorded which) from PBMCs. CDR3 residues: CASRPLAGGLNEQFF. The CDR3 DNA sequence: TGTGCCAGCAGACCCCTAGCGGGAGGGCTAAATGAGCAGTTCTTC.